This T cell receptor (beta chain) was captured by sequencing in a study of control samples from healthy donors and cancer patients. TCRdb's copy holds only in-frame clones and misses some; the assay was immunoSEQ multiplex PCR. The table records roughly 80,000 clones, roughly 86% of them present only once. CDR3 length: 15 residues. CDR1 is SEHNR and CDR2 is FQNEAQ in the germline V gene (reference sequence). The V end was cut by 4 bases, the J end by 4 bases, with 16 bases between. Sequencing input: blood. V gene TRBV7-9 combines with J gene TRBJ1-2; maybe TRBD1 (5 bases). This TCR was recovered from a man between 45 and 60 years old in good health. Written as DNA, the CDR3 is TGTGCCAGCAGCTGGGGGGAAGGGAAGATCTATGGCTACACCTTC. Translation gives CASSWGEGKIYGYTF.